The sequence of this T cell receptor beta chain was determined in a study of cytomegalovirus exposure and HLA in healthy donors. This CDR3 comprises 12 residues. V was shortened by 5 bases and J by 6 bases, with 11 bases between the two germline ends. The germline V gene has CDR1 GTSNPN and CDR2 SVGIG (reference sequence). 13 Jbeta primers and 60 Vbeta primers were used for the PCR. Some clones are missing from TCRdb's copy, which holds only in-frame ones; the method was immunoSEQ multiplex PCR. Of 150,000 to 200,000 clones in the sample, around 79% are singletons; the top ten hold under 0.6%. Input material: PBMCs. The chain uses TRBV30 and TRBJ2-4, with D possibly matching TRBD2 (6 bases). The receptor comes from a woman between 50 and 59 years old in good health and CMV-seronegative. CDR3 in amino acids: CAWRRDSNIQYF. The CDR3 nucleotides read TGTGCCTGGCGCCGGGACTCAAACATTCAGTACTTC.